The clone carrying this TCR beta chain was detected only once. Its antigen is currently unknown. The V and J ends lost 2 bases and 4 bases, in that order; junction bases with no gene match: 2. This CDR3 region has 15 residues. CDR1 is SGHNT, CDR2 YYREEE, per germline (reference sequence). The PCR used 60 Vbeta and 13 Jbeta primers. The table came from immunoSEQ multiplex PCR; TCRdb's copy has only in-frame clones and leaves some out. Seen here are 200,000 or so clones, roughly 80% observed once, and the top ten hold about 0.24%. This specimen comes from a study of cytomegalovirus exposure and HLA in healthy donors. General observations from the study: The classifier was said to identify cytomegalovirus status with high specificity and sensitivity.

Material for sequencing was PBMCs. The chain couples TRBV5-4 to TRBJ2-2; 10 positions agree with TRBD1. This TCR was sampled from a boy between 10 and 17 years old in good health and CMV-seronegative. Here the CDR3 reads CASSFGTGATGELFF. In nucleotides, the CDR3 is TGTGCCAGCAGCTTTGGGACAGGGGCCACCGGGGAGCTGTTTTTT.